This T cell receptor (beta chain) was retrieved from a study of monozygotic twins with inflammatory bowel disease. Two nested PCRs, roughly 16 and 10 cycles, amplified TCRalpha and TCRbeta cDNA. TCRdb re-called the 5' RACE reads and shows each CDR3 protein once, DNA omitted. Here the sample table reports some 440,000 distinct CDR3 sequences. In the case of this clonotype: The antigen is not known.

The length of the CDR3 is 15 residues. The germline CDR1 and CDR2 sequences are MNHEY and SVGAGI. Study observations and caveats: Clonotypes shared with others were fewer in IBD patients than in healthy twins, especially with disease activity. The existence of one strong signal or clonotype linked to IBD lacked support.

V is TRBV6-5 and J is TRBJ2-7; without DNA, the TCRdb call of TRBD2 cannot be checked. The sequenced sample consisted of blood. This clonotype was obtained from a human donor with ulcerative colitis or Crohn's disease, or a healthy co-twin of an affected twin (not recorded which). The CDR3 loop reads CASSYSGLSLIEQYF.